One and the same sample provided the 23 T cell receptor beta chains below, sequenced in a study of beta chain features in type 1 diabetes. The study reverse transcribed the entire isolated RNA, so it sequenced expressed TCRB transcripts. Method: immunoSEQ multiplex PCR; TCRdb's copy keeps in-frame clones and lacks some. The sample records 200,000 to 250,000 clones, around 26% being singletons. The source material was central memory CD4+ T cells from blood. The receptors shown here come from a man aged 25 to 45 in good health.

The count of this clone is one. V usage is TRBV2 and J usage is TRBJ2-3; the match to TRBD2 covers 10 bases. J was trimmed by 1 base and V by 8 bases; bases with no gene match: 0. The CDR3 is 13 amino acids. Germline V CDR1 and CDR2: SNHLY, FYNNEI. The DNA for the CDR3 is TGTGCCAGCGGGACTAGCGGCACAGATACGCAGTATTTT. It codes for CASGTSGTDTQYF.

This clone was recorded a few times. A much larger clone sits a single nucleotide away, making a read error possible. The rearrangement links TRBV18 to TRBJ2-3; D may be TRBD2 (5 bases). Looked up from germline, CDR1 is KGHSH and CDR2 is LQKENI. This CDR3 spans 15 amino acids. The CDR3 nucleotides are TGTGCCAGCGCACCGATCCCAGCGGCCACAGATACGCAGTATTTT. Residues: CASAPIPAATDTQYF.

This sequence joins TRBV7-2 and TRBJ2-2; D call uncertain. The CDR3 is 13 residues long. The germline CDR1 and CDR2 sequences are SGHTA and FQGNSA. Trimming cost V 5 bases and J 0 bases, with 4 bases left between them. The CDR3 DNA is TGTGCCAGCAGCCGGGCGAACACCGGGGAGCTGTTTTTT. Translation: CASSRANTGELFF.

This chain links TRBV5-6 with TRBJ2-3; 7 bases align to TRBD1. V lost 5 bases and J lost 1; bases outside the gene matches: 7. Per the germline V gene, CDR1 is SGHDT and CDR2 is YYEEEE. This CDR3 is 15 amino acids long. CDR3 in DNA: TGTGCCAGCAGACGGACAGGTCAGGGCACAGATACGCAGTATTTT. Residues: CASRRTGQGTDTQYF.

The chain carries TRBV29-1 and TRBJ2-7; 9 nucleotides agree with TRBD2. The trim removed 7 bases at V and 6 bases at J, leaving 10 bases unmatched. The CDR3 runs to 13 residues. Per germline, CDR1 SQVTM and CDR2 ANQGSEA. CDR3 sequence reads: CSGGAAGGREQYF. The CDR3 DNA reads TGCAGCGGGGGAGCCGCGGGAGGGCGCGAGCAGTACTTC.

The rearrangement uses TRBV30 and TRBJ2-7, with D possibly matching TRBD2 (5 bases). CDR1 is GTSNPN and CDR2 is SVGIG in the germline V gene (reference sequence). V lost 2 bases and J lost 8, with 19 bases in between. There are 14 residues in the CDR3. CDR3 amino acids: CAWSISAGLRQQYF. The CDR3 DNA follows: TGTGCCTGGAGTATCTCCGCGGGCTTACGCCAGCAGTACTTC.

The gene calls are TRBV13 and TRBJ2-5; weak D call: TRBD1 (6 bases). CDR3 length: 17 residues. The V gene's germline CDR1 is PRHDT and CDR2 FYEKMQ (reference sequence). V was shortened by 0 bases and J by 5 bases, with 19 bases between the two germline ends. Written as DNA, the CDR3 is TGTGCCAGCAGCTTAGGCGTGGCGGTTCTAAGGGGGGAGACCCAGTACTTC. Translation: CASSLGVAVLRGETQYF.

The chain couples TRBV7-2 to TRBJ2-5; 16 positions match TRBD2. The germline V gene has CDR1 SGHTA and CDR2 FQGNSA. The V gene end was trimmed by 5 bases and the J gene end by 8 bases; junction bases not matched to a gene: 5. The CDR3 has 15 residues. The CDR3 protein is CASSPGLAGGPTQYF. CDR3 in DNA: TGTGCCAGCAGCCCGGGACTAGCGGGAGGGCCTACCCAGTACTTC.

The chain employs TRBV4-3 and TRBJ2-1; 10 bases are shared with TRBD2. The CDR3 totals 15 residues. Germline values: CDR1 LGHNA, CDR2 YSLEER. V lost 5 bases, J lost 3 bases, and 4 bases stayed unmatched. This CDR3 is CASSYGLAVYNEQFF. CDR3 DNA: TGCGCCAGCAGCTACGGACTAGCGGTCTACAATGAGCAGTTCTTC.

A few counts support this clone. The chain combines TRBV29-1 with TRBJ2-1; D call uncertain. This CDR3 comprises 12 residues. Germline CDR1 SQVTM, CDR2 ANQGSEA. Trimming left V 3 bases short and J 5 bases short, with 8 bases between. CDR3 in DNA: TGCAGCGTTGATCCGATCCACAATGAGCAGTTCTTC. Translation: CSVDPIHNEQFF.

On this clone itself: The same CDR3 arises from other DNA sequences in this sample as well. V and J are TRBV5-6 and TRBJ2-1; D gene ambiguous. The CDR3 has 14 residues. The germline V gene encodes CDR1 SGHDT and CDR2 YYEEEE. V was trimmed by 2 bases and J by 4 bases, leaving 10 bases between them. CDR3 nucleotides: TGTGCCAGCAGCTTATGGCAGGCATACAATGAGCAGTTCTTC. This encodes CASSLWQAYNEQFF.

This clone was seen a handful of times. Written as DNA, the CDR3 is TGTGCCAGCAGCTTCACAGGCACAGATACGCAGTATTTT. It specifies CASSFTGTDTQYF. The chain has TRBV7-6 and TRBJ2-3; no firm D call. CDR1 SGHVS and CDR2 FNYEAQ come from the germline V gene. The CDR3 spans 13 residues. Trimming took off 3 bases at V and 1 base at J, with 5 bases between the two ends.

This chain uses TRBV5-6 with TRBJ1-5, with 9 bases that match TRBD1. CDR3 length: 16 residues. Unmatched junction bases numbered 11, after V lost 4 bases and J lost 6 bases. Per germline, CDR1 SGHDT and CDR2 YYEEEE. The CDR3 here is CASSLWPGQGSQPQHF. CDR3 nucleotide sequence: TGTGCCAGCAGCCTTTGGCCGGGACAGGGCTCTCAGCCCCAGCATTTT. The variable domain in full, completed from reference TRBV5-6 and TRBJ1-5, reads DAGVTQSPTHLIKTRGQQVTLRCSPKSGHDTVSWYQQALGQGPQFIFQYYEEEERQRGNFPDRFSGHQFPNYSSELNVNALLLGDSALYLCASSLWPGQGSQPQHFGDGTRLSIL.

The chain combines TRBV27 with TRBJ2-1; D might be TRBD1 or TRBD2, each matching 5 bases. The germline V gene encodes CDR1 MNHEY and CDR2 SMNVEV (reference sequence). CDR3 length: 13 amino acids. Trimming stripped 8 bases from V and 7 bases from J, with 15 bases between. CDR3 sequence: CASGRPNRNEQFF. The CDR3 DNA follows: TGTGCCAGCGGGAGACCGAACAGGAATGAGCAGTTCTTC.

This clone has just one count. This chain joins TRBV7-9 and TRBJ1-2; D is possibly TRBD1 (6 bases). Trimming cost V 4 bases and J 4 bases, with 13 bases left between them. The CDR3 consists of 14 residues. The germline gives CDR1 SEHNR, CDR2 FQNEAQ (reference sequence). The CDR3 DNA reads TGTGCCAGCAGCTGGGCAGGGGCCAGCTATGGCTACACCTTC. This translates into CASSWAGASYGYTF.

The CDR3 region is CAWSRGVKEQYF. The DNA of the CDR3 is TGTGCCTGGAGCCGCGGGGTTAAAGAGCAGTACTTC. The rearrangement uses TRBV30 and TRBJ2-7, with D maybe TRBD2 (6 bases). The CDR3 runs 12 residues. From germline, CDR1 is GTSNPN and CDR2 SVGIG (reference sequence). The germline V and J ends were trimmed by 3 bases and 7 bases, with 13 bases remaining between them. The full variable domain, in which reference TRBV30 and TRBJ2-7 provide the parts outside the CDR3, is SQTIHQWPATLVQPVGSPLSLECTVEGTSNPNLYWYRQAAGRGLQLLFYSVGIGQISSEVPQNLSASRPQDRQFILSSKKLLLSDSGFYLCAWSRGVKEQYFGPGTRLTVT.

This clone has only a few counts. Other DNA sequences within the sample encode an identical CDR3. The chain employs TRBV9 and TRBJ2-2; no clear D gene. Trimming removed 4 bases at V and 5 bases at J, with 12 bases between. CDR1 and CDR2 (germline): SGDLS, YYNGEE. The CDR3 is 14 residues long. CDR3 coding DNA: TGTGCCAGCAGCCCCATCGGGCAGACCGGGGAGCTGTTTTTT. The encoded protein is CASSPIGQTGELFF. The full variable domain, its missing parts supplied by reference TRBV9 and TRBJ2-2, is DSGVTQTPKHLITATGQRVTLRCSPRSGDLSVYWYQQSLDQGLQFLIQYYNGEERAKGNILERFSAQQFPDLHSELNLSSLELGDSALYFCASSPIGQTGELFFGEGSRLTVL.

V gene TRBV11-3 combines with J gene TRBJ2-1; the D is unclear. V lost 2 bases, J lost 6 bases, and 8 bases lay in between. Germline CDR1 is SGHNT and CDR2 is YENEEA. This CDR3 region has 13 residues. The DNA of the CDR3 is TGTGCCAGCAGCTTACATCCGGGCAATGAGCAGTTCTTC. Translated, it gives CASSLHPGNEQFF.

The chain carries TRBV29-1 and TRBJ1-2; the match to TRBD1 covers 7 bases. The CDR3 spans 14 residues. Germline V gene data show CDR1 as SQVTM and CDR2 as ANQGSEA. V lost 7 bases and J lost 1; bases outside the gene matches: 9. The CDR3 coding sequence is TGCAGCGCTGAGGGCAGGGGGAATAACTATGGCTACACCTTC. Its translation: CSAEGRGNNYGYTF.

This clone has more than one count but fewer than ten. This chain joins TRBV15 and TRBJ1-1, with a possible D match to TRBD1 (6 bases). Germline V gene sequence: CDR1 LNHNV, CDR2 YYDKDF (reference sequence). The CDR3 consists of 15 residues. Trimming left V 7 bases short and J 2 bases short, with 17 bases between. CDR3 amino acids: CATTRGGSYNTEAFF. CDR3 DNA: TGTGCCACCACCCGGGGGGGCAGCTATAACACTGAAGCTTTCTTT. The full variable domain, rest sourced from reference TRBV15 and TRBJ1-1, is DAMVIQNPRYQVTQFGKPVTLSCSQTLNHNVMYWYQQKSSQAPKLLFHYYDKDFNNEADTPDNFQSRRPNTSFCFLDIRSPGLGDTAMYLCATTRGGSYNTEAFFGQGTRLTVV.

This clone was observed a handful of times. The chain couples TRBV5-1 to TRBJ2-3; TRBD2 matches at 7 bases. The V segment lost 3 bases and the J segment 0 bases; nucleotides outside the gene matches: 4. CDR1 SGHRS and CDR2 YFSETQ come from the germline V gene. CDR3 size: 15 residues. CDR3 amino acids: CASSSGGPSTDTQYF. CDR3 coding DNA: TGCGCCAGCAGCTCGGGGGGACCTAGCACAGATACGCAGTATTTT.

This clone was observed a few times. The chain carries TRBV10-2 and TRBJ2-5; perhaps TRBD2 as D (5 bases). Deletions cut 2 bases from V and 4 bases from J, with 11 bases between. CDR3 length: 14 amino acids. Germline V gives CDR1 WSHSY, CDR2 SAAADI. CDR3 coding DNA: TGCGCCAGCAGTGAGCCTAGCATGTCAGAGACCCAGTACTTC. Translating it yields CASSEPSMSETQYF.

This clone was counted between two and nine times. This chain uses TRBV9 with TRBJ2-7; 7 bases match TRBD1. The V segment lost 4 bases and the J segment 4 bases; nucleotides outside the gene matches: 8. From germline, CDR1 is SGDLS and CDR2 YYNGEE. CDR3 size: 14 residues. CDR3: CASSLTGAGYEQYF. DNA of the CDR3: TGTGCCAGCAGCCTTACAGGGGCTGGGTACGAGCAGTACTTC.